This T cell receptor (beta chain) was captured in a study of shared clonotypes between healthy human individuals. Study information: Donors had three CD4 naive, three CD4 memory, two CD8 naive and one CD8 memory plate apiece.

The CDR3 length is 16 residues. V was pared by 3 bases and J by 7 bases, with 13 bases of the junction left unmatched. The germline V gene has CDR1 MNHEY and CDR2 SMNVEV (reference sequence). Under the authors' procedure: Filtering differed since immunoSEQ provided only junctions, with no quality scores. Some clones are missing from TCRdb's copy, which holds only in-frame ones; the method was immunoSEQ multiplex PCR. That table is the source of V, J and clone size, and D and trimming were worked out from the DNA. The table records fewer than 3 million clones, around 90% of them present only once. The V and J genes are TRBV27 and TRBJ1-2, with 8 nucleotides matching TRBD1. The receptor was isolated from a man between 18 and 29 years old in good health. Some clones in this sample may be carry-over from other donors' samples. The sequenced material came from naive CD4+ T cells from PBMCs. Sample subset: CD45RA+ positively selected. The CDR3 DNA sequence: TGTGCCAGCAGTTTCATCGGGACAGGCTCTCAAGGTGGCTACACCTTC. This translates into CASSFIGTGSQGGYTF.